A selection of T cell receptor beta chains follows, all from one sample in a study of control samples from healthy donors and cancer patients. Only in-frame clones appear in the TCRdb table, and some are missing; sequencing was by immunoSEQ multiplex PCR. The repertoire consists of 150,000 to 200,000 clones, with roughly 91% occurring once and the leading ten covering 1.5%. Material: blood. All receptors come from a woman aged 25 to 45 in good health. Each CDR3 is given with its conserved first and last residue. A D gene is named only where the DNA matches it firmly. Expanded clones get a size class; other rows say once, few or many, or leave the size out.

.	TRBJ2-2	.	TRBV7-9	CASSLDGNTGELFF	TGTGCCAGCAGCTTAGACGGGAACACCGGGGAGCTGTTTTTT
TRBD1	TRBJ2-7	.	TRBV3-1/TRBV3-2	CASSRRQGGYEQYF	TGTGCCAGCAGCCGCCGACAGGGGGGCTACGAGCAGTACTTC
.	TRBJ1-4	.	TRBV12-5	CASGLVRGGSTNEKLFF	TGTGCTAGTGGTTTGGTACGGGGGGGATCAACTAATGAAAAACTGTTTTTT
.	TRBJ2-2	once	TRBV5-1	CASSLVRSYTGELFF	TGCGCCAGCAGCTTGGTCAGGTCGTACACCGGGGAGCTGTTTTTT
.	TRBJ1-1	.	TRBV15	CATSRDLGGRTEAFF	TGTGCCACCAGCAGAGATCTGGGGGGAAGGACTGAAGCTTTCTTT
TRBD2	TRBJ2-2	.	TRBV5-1	CASSLGLADTGELFF	TGCGCCAGCAGCTTGGGACTAGCCGACACCGGGGAGCTGTTTTTT
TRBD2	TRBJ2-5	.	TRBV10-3	CAISLSGAQETQYF	TGTGCCATCAGTCTTAGCGGGGCCCAAGAGACCCAGTACTTC
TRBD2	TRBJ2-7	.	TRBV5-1	CASSTGTSGRGYEQYF	TGCGCCAGCAGCACCGGGACTAGCGGGAGGGGATACGAGCAGTACTTC
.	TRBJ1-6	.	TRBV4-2	CASSQGRGGNSPLHF	TGTGCCAGCAGCCAAGGTAGGGGGGGGAATTCACCCCTCCACTTT
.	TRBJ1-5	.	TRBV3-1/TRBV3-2	CASSQDSGGRRPQHF	TGTGCCAGCAGCCAAGATAGTGGGGGGAGAAGGCCCCAGCATTTT
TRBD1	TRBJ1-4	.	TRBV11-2	CASSDPGQGMGKLFF	TGTGCCAGCAGCGACCCGGGACAGGGTATGGGAAAACTGTTTTTT
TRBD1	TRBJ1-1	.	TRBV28	CASSPGGSGTEAFF	TGTGCCAGCAGTCCAGGGGGCTCGGGTACTGAAGCTTTCTTT
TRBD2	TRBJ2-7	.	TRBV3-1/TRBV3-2	CASSPIWGEGYEQYF	TGTGCCAGCAGCCCCATTTGGGGGGAGGGCTACGAGCAGTACTTC
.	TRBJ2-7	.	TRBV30	CAWSVGAGGAYEQYF	TGTGCCTGGAGTGTCGGGGCAGGGGGGGCCTACGAGCAGTACTTC
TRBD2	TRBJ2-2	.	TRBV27	CAGSPTAGGAYGELFF	TGTGCCGGCAGCCCCACAGCGGGAGGGGCATACGGGGAGCTGTTTTTT
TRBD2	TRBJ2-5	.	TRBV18	CASSPPTSGAYQETQYF	TGTGCCAGCTCACCACCGACTAGCGGGGCGTACCAAGAGACCCAGTACTTC
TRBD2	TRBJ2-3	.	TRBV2	CASSGTSGGAGSDTQYF	TGTGCCAGCAGTGGGACTAGCGGGGGGGCCGGGTCAGATACGCAGTATTTT
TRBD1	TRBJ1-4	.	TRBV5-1	CASSHDRADEKLFF	TGCGCCAGCAGCCATGACAGGGCGGATGAAAAACTGTTTTTT
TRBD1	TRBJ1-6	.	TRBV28	CASSSQGAHDNSPLHF	TGTGCCAGCAGTTCCCAGGGGGCGCATGATAATTCACCCCTCCACTTT
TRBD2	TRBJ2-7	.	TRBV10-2	CASKTSGSYEQYF	TGCGCCAGCAAAACTAGCGGTAGCTACGAGCAGTACTTC
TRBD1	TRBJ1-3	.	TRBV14	CASSRQGSGNTIYF	TGTGCCAGCAGCCGACAGGGGTCTGGAAACACCATATATTTT
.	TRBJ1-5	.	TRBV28	CASSSVPQPQHF	TGTGCCAGCAGTTCCGTCCCTCAGCCCCAGCATTTT
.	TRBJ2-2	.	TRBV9	CASSGQTSLANTGELFF	TGTGCCAGCAGCGGCCAGACTAGTCTCGCGAACACCGGGGAGCTGTTTTTT
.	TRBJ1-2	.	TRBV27	CASSLRQGNYGYTF	TGTGCCAGCAGTCTAAGGCAGGGGAACTATGGCTACACCTTC
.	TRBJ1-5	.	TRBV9	CASSVGQPQHF	TGTGCCAGCAGCGTAGGGCAGCCCCAGCATTTT
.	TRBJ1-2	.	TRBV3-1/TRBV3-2	CASSQGGGYTF	TGTGCCAGCAGCCAGGGAGGTGGCTACACCTTC
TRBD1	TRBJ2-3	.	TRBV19	CASSPRTGMTDTQYF	TGTGCCAGTAGTCCCCGGACAGGGATGACAGATACGCAGTATTTT
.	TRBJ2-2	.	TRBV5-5	CASTRQDLNTGELFF	TGTGCCAGCACCCGACAGGACCTGAACACCGGGGAGCTGTTTTTT
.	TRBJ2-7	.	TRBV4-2	CASSQEPLYEQYF	TGTGCCAGCAGCCAAGAGCCCCTCTACGAGCAGTACTTC
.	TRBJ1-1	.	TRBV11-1	CASSLVRGPMNTEAFF	TGTGCCAGCAGCTTAGTGCGGGGCCCCATGAACACTGAAGCTTTCTTT
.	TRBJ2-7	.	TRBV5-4	CASSLGDPPREQYF	TGTGCCAGCAGCTTGGGCGATCCCCCCAGGGAGCAGTACTTC
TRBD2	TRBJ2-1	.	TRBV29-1	CSVEGGLAARYNEQFF	TGCAGCGTTGAAGGGGGACTAGCGGCCCGCTACAATGAGCAGTTCTTC
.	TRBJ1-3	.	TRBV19	CAMRSGNTIYF	TGTGCCATGCGTTCTGGAAACACCATATATTTT
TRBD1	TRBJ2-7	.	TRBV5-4	CASSSGQGSYEQYF	TGTGCCAGCAGCTCGGGACAGGGCTCCTACGAGCAGTACTTC
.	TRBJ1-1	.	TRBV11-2	CASSFSNEAFF	TGTGCCAGCAGCTTCAGCAATGAAGCTTTCTTT
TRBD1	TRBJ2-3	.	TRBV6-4	CASSDGTGGADTQYF	TGTGCCAGCAGTGACGGGACAGGGGGAGCAGATACGCAGTATTTT
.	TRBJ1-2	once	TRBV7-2	CASSLEARLYGYTF	TGTGCCAGCAGCTTAGAGGCCAGGCTCTATGGCTACACCTTC
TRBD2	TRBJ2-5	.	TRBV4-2	CASRGLAGGRGETQYF	TGTGCCAGCAGGGGACTAGCGGGGGGCAGGGGAGAGACCCAGTACTTC
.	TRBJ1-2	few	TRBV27	CASRGTANYGYTF	TGTGCCAGCAGAGGGACGGCTAACTATGGCTACACCTTC
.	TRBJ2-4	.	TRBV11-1	CASRSPGPLAKNIQYF	TGTGCCAGCAGATCGCCGGGGCCTTTAGCCAAAAACATTCAGTACTTC
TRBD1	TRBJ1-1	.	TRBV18	CASSRQGRQNTEAFF	TGTGCCAGCTCACGACAGGGGCGCCAGAACACTGAAGCTTTCTTT
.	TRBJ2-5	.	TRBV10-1	CASRRGPGETQYF	TGCGCCAGCAGACGCGGACCTGGGGAGACCCAGTACTTC
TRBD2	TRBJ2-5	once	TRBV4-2	CASSQASGRDRETQYF	TGTGCCAGCAGCCAAGCTAGCGGGAGGGATCGGGAGACCCAGTACTTC
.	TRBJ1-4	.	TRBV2	CASSEREKLFF	TGTGCCAGCAGTGAACGGGAAAAACTGTTTTTT
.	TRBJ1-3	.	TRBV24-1	CATSECDSSGNTIYF	TGTGCCACCAGTGAATGTGACAGCTCTGGAAACACCATATATTTT
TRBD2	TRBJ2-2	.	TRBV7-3	CASSSSGGARTGELFF	TGTGCCAGCAGCTCTAGCGGGGGGGCCCGGACCGGGGAGCTGTTTTTT
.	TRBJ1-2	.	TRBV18	CASSQGANYGYTF	TGTGCCAGCTCACAGGGCGCTAACTATGGCTACACCTTC
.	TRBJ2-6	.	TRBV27	CASSDTASGANVLTF	TGTGCCAGCAGTGATACAGCCTCTGGGGCCAACGTCCTGACTTTC